The rows below give T cell receptor beta chains drawn from one sample of a study of T cells in Graves' hyperthyroidism and ophthalmopathy. TCRdb passed the multiplex PCR reads through MiXCR, listing each CDR3 protein once. This table holds approximately 400,000 distinct CDR3 sequences, approximately 14% found once. The sequenced sample consisted of blood. These receptors were taken from a woman aged 18-30 years with Graves' hyperthyroidism. Each CDR3 is given with its conserved first and last residue. The D gene is left open where the match is weak. Size is omitted from some rows. Given values are once, few, many or a class for expanded clones.

D	J	V	size	CDR3	DNA
NA	TRBJ2-3	TRBV9	once	CASSVEGGGFTDTQYF	TGTGCCAGCAGCGTAGAAGGTGGGGGGTTCACAGATACGCAGTATTTT
TRBD1	TRBJ2-4	TRBV27	many	CASRLQGSKNIQYF	TGTGCCAGCAGGCTACAGGGGTCCAAAAACATTCAGTACTTC
NA	TRBJ2-1	TRBV9	few	CASSGRTTNNEQFF	TGTGCCAGCAGCGGAAGGACTACCAACAATGAGCAGTTCTTC
NA	TRBJ2-7	TRBV7-8	many	CASSPQGGEQYF	TGTGCCAGCAGCCCCCAAGGGGGCGAGCAGTACTTC
TRBD1	TRBJ1-2	TRBV11-2	many	CASRPPGQGNGYTF	TGTGCCAGCAGGCCACCGGGACAGGGTAACGGCTACACCTTC
TRBD2	TRBJ2-3	TRBV11-2	many	CASSAGLAVDTQYF	TGTGCCAGCAGCGCGGGACTAGCGGTAGATACGCAGTATTTT
TRBD1	TRBJ1-2	TRBV13	NA	CASSFDRGDYGYTF	TGTGCCAGCAGCTTTGACAGGGGGGACTATGGCTACACCTTC
NA	TRBJ2-7	TRBV7-2	many	CASSLGAGGIYEQYF	TGTGCCAGCAGCTTAGGGGCAGGGGGGATCTACGAGCAGTACTTC
NA	TRBJ1-5	TRBV19	few	CASHRDSNQPQHF	TGTGCCAGCCACCGGGACAGCAATCAGCCCCAGCATTTT
NA	TRBJ2-3	TRBV9	many	CASSSNSGRRNLVDTQYF	TGTGCCAGCAGCTCAAACTCGGGACGGCGAAACTTAGTGGATACGCAGTATTTT
NA	TRBJ2-7	TRBV20-1	many	CSASGAATGDEQYF	TGCAGTGCTAGTGGGGCGGCCACTGGGGACGAGCAGTACTTC
NA	TRBJ2-2	TRBV7-3	few	CASSLSLPGDTGELFF	TGTGCCAGCAGCTTAAGCCTCCCGGGAGACACCGGGGAGCTGTTTTTT
NA	TRBJ2-1	TRBV2	many	CASSVSGFNEQFF	TGTGCCAGCAGTGTCTCGGGTTTCAATGAGCAGTTCTTC
NA	TRBJ2-2	TRBV19	NA	CASTPVGGTNTGELFF	TGTGCCAGTACGCCAGTTGGGGGGACGAACACCGGGGAGCTGTTTTTT
NA	TRBJ2-7	TRBV15	many	CATSRERLDSYEQYF	TGTGCCACCAGCAGGGAACGACTAGACTCCTACGAGCAGTACTTC
NA	TRBJ1-2	TRBV7-9	NA	CASGSGLTANYGYTF	TGTGCCAGCGGCTCTGGACTGACAGCTAACTATGGCTACACCTTC
NA	TRBJ2-1	TRBV7-3	many	CASSSFGSRVYNEQFF	TGTGCCAGCAGCTCCTTCGGGTCCCGGGTCTACAATGAGCAGTTCTTC
NA	TRBJ1-1	TRBV18	many	CASSPSQGGTEAFF	TGTGCCAGCTCCCCTTCGCAGGGAGGGACTGAAGCTTTCTTT
TRBD1	TRBJ2-3	TRBV20-1	NA	CSAIDRGSTDTQYF	TGCAGTGCCATCGACAGGGGTAGCACAGATACGCAGTATTTT
TRBD1	TRBJ2-3	TRBV3-1	many	CASSHRDREGDTQYF	TGTGCCAGCAGTCACCGGGACAGGGAAGGAGATACGCAGTATTTT